The sequence of this T cell receptor (beta chain) was determined in a study of T-cell memory formation after mild COVID-19. Study-wide context: TCR clusters mostly belonged to single donors.

The sample holds a few counts of this clonotype. The antigen is undetermined. Regarding the study as a whole: Second-wave clones that peaked on day 37 lacked confirmed SARS-CoV-2 specificity. CD4/CD8 balance characterized clones contracting day 15 to 85, and CD4+ skew characterized later expanders. There were some responding clones in pre-infection memory, which suggested that cross-reactive memory had joined.

From the 5' RACE reads, TCRdb called clonotypes with MiXCR, one entry per CDR3 protein. The sample holds hundreds of thousands of distinct CDR3 sequences, around 13% seen once. The CDR3 loop spans 14 amino acids. The germline V and J ends were trimmed by 0 bases and 2 bases, with 9 bases remaining between them. Germline V gives CDR1 DFQATT, CDR2 SNEGSKA (reference sequence). The receptor was derived from a man between 18 and 35 years old who had mild COVID-19 (a few samples of this study predate the infection). Cell type and time point are not known. Material: PBMCs or a T cell subset sorted from them (not recorded which). The J gene is TRBJ2-3, the V gene TRBV20-1; D unresolved. CDR3 in DNA: TGCAGTGCTAGAGATTTCCAGTCCACAGATACGCAGTATTTT. Translation gives CSARDFQSTDTQYF.